The next 9 T cell receptor beta chains were all read from a single sample in a study of cytotoxic CD8 clonotypes in ibrutinib-treated CLL. Profiling relied on immunoSEQ multiplex PCR, and the TCRdb table lists in-frame clones only, not all of them. The top ten clones hold about 2% of a sample with about 130,000 clones, 70% to 90% of them seen once. Sequencing used PBMCs, obtained after 24 months of ibrutinib treatment. The receptor set was obtained from a human donor with chronic lymphocytic leukemia.

This clone was observed once. This rearrangement joins TRBV5-8 to TRBJ2-5; D not certain. Trimming removed 0 bases at V and 0 bases at J, with 6 bases between. Germline lookup yields CDR1 SGHTS and CDR2 YDEGEE. This CDR3 comprises 14 residues. The CDR3 sequence is CASSLEGYQETQYF. For the CDR3, the DNA is TGTGCCAGCAGCTTGGAAGGGTACCAAGAGACCCAGTACTTC.

V gene TRBV6-4 combines with J gene TRBJ2-1; 8 bases match TRBD2. The length of the CDR3 is 17 residues. Germline trimming cut 4 bases from V and 7 bases from J; bases unmatched to any gene: 15. Looked up from germline, CDR1 is MRHNA and CDR2 is SNTAGT. Written as DNA, the CDR3 is TGTGCCAGCAGTGCATCGATAGCGGGGCGAATGAGGAATGAGCAGTTCTTC. It is translated as CASSASIAGRMRNEQFF.

The chain joins TRBV28 to TRBJ1-5; D is unclear. The V gene lost 3 bases and the J gene lost 4 bases, with 4 bases spanning the gap. The germline CDR1 and CDR2 sequences are MDHEN and SYDVKM. The CDR3 sequence is 12 residues long. CDR3 amino acids: CASSFKNQPQHF. Here the CDR3 DNA reads TGTGCCAGCAGTTTCAAGAATCAGCCCCAGCATTTT.

This clone appeared a few times. The CDR3, as DNA: TGTGCCAGCAGCCTACGGGCAGAGGGCTATGGCTACACCTTC. This codes for CASSLRAEGYGYTF. The V call is TRBV13, the J call TRBJ1-2; D call uncertain. The CDR3 runs 14 residues. Germline V lookup: CDR1 PRHDT, CDR2 FYEKMQ (reference sequence). V lost 5 bases, J lost 4 bases, and 14 bases lay in between. The entire variable domain, with the rest obtained from reference TRBV13 and TRBJ1-2, is as follows: AAGVIQSPRHLIKEKRETATLKCYPIPRHDTVYWYQQGPGQDPQFLISFYEKMQSDKGSIPDRFSAQQFSDYHSELNMSSLELGDSALYFCASSLRAEGYGYTFGSGTRLTVV.

The CDR3 coding sequence is TGCGCCAGCAGCTTCTGGACAGGCAGCTCCTACGAGCAGTACTTC. It specifies CASSFWTGSSYEQYF. The rearrangement joins TRBV5-1 to TRBJ2-7, with 7 bases identical to TRBD1. Trimming at V came to 2 bases and at J to 0 bases, leaving 5 bases not matched to a gene. From germline, CDR1 is SGHRS and CDR2 YFSETQ. The CDR3 is 15 amino acids.

The chain is built from TRBV19 and TRBJ1-1, with D unresolved. V gave up 5 bases and J gave up 1 base, with 8 bases separating them. This CDR3 is 13 amino acids long. CDR1 is LNHDA and CDR2 is SQIVND in the germline V gene (reference sequence). This chain's CDR3 is CASSLGPNTEAFF. DNA of the CDR3: TGTGCCAGTAGTCTTGGCCCGAACACTGAAGCTTTCTTT. The whole variable domain, remainder taken from reference TRBV19 and TRBJ1-1, is DGGITQSPKYLFRKEGQNVTLSCEQNLNHDAMYWYRQDPGQGLRLIYYSQIVNDFQKGDIAEGYSVSREKKESFPLTVTSAQKNPTAFYLCASSLGPNTEAFFGQGTRLTVV.

This clone was detected once. This chain joins TRBV7-2 and TRBJ1-2; TRBD1 matches at 11 bases. The V segment lost 1 base and the J segment 1 base; nucleotides outside the gene matches: 5. Per the germline V gene, CDR1 is SGHTA and CDR2 is FQGNSA. CDR3 size: 17 residues. The CDR3 DNA follows: TGTGCCAGCAGCTTAGGGCGGGACAGGGGGGTTAACTATGGCTACACCTTC. Protein product: CASSLGRDRGVNYGYTF.

This clone has only a few counts. The CDR3 region is CASSLPGRGHNEQFF. In DNA, the CDR3 is TGTGCCAGCAGCTTACCGGGCCGCGGGCACAATGAGCAGTTCTTC. This chain uses TRBV5-4 with TRBJ2-1, with D possibly TRBD2 on 5 matching bases. The CDR3 extends over 15 amino acids. The V and J ends lost 2 bases and 5 bases respectively, with 14 bases between them. From germline, CDR1 is SGHNT and CDR2 YYREEE (reference sequence).

The chain has TRBV27 and TRBJ1-2; D is undetermined. Germline CDR1 and CDR2: MNHEY and SMNVEV (reference sequence). With 1 base removed from V and 0 bases from J, the gap between germline ends came to 12 bases. The CDR3 length is 16 residues. The CDR3 here is CASSLFGTKANYGYTF. The DNA of the CDR3 is TGTGCCAGCAGTTTATTCGGAACTAAAGCTAACTATGGCTACACCTTC.